This T cell receptor (beta chain) was observed in a study of OX40 agonist ivuxolimab in advanced cancers. Generated by immunoSEQ multiplex PCR, the TCRdb table keeps only in-frame clones and is missing some. This sample has nearly 80,000 clones, with less than 85% found just once. The clonotype originates from an adult with an advanced solid tumor such as melanoma, head and neck, liver or kidney cancer. The sample consisted of CD4+ or CD8+ T cells sorted from blood, taken in a trial of the OX40 agonist ivuxolimab.

CDR3 in DNA: TGTGCCAGCAGACTTCAGGGACAGTTAAGCTATGGCTACACCTTC. Translated: CASRLQGQLSYGYTF. This chain connects TRBV28 to TRBJ1-2; 7 bases map to TRBD1. CDR3 length: 15 amino acids. Germline CDR1 is MDHEN and CDR2 is SYDVKM. The J segment lost 4 bases and the V segment lost 6 bases, leaving 11 bases of the junction unmatched.